These T cell receptor beta chains were read from a single sample in a study of T cell changes during pregnancy in multiple sclerosis. Sequenced by immunoSEQ multiplex PCR; TCRdb stores in-frame clones only, minus some. This table has 25,000 to 35,000 clones, about 88% appearing once. The input for sequencing was CD4+ T cells from peripheral blood mononuclear cells, taken in the second trimester of pregnancy. These receptors originate from a female donor with multiple sclerosis, enrolled in a pregnancy study. The CDR3 runs from the conserved cysteine through the conserved F or W. D genes are given only for firm matches. Size tells how often a clone was seen (once, few, many) or the class of an expanded clone, and some rows leave it out.

cdr3_nt	cdr3_aa	clone_size	d_call	v_call	j_call
TGTGCCAGCAGCTCTCGGGTCGGACAGGGAAGGTCACCCCTCCACTTT	CASSSRVGQGRSPLHF	NA	TRBD1	TRBV11-2	TRBJ1-6
TGCGCCAGCAGCCAAGGAGGAGCGGGGGGAGGCACAGATACGCAGTATTTT	CASSQGGAGGGTDTQYF	few	TRBD2	TRBV4-1	TRBJ2-3
TGTGCCAGCAGCTTGGAAGGGGTTGGTGGCTACACCTTC	CASSLEGVGGYTF	NA	NA	TRBV5-4	TRBJ1-2
TGCACCAGCAGCCGCGGACAGGTCGTTTGTCAGCCCCAGCATTTT	CTSSRGQVVCQPQHF	NA	NA	TRBV1	TRBJ1-5
TGTGCCAGTAGTAAAGACAGTGGCGAGCAGTACTTC	CASSKDSGEQYF	once	NA	TRBV19	TRBJ2-7
TGTGCCAGCAGCCGGATGACCCAGCGGGGGCAAGAGACCCAGTACTTC	CASSRMTQRGQETQYF	NA	TRBD2	TRBV9	TRBJ2-5
TGTGCTAGTGGTATCAATTCCTACGAGCAGTACTTC	CASGINSYEQYF	NA	NA	TRBV12-5	TRBJ2-7
TGCGCCAGCAGCTTGACAGGTTCGCAAGAGACCCAGTACTTC	CASSLTGSQETQYF	NA	NA	TRBV5-1	TRBJ2-5
TGTGCCAGCAGCTTAGGGCCAGGCGGGAATGAAAAACTGTTTTTT	CASSLGPGGNEKLFF	NA	NA	TRBV7-3	TRBJ1-4
TGCGCCAGCAGCTTGAGGGGGGGATACACCGGGGAGCTGTTTTTT	CASSLRGGYTGELFF	NA	NA	TRBV5-1	TRBJ2-2
TGTGCCAGTAGTACAACCGGGACAGTACAATACAATGAGCAGTTCTTC	CASSTTGTVQYNEQFF	NA	TRBD1	TRBV19	TRBJ2-1
TGTGCCAGCAGCTCCCGGGGGATGAACACTGAAGCTTTCTTT	CASSSRGMNTEAFF	few	NA	TRBV5-5	TRBJ1-1
TGTGCCAGCAGCGTATCGGTCGGGGAAAAACTGTTTTTT	CASSVSVGEKLFF	once	NA	TRBV9	TRBJ1-4
TGTGCCAGCAGCTTAGGTCGCACCGGGGAGCTGTTTTTT	CASSLGRTGELFF	NA	NA	TRBV11-1	TRBJ2-2
TGTGCCAGCAGCCCGGGAGTGGGATCCAATCAGCCCCAGCATTTT	CASSPGVGSNQPQHF	NA	NA	TRBV7-9	TRBJ1-5
TGTGCCAGCAGACAAGCCGGGACAGGGGGACACGGCTACACCTTC	CASRQAGTGGHGYTF	few	TRBD1	TRBV5-4	TRBJ1-2
TGTGCCAGCAGTGATCTCTACAATGAGCAGTTCTTC	CASSDLYNEQFF	NA	NA	TRBV6-1	TRBJ2-1
TGTGCCAGCTCACCGGTAAACGGTTCACCCCTCCACTTT	CASSPVNGSPLHF	few	NA	TRBV18	TRBJ1-6
TGTGCTAGTGGTTTGGTACGAGGAAGAGACACCGGGGAGCTGTTTTTT	CASGLVRGRDTGELFF	NA	NA	TRBV12-5	TRBJ2-2
TGTGCCAGCAGCTCAGGGCTCTACGAGCAGTACTTC	CASSSGLYEQYF	NA	NA	TRBV7-2	TRBJ2-7
TGTGCCAGCATCAACAGGGATTCTGGGGCCAACGTCCTGACTTTC	CASINRDSGANVLTF	NA	NA	TRBV5-4	TRBJ2-6
TGTGCCAGCAGCTTTGGGACACTCTATGGCTACACCTTC	CASSFGTLYGYTF	NA	NA	TRBV7-2	TRBJ1-2
TGCGCCAGCAGCTTTGGACAGGGGGGCTCTGGGGCCAACGTCCTGACTTTC	CASSFGQGGSGANVLTF	NA	TRBD1	TRBV5-1	TRBJ2-6
TGCAGCGTTGATGGAGGACAGGGCAACGAGCAGTACTTC	CSVDGGQGNEQYF	once	TRBD1	TRBV29-1	TRBJ2-7
TGTGCCAGCTCACCATTCAGGGTTGGAGATGAAAAACTGTTTTTT	CASSPFRVGDEKLFF	NA	NA	TRBV18	TRBJ1-4
TGTGCCAGTAGTCTGCCTGCAGGGTGGGCCGGGGGTGGCTACACCTTC	CASSLPAGWAGGGYTF	NA	NA	TRBV19	TRBJ1-2
TGCGCCAGCAGCCCCCAGCCGGGACATCAGAGGTATGGCTACACCTTC	CASSPQPGHQRYGYTF	NA	NA	TRBV5-1	TRBJ1-2
TGTGCCAGCTCACCGCGGGGGGGCCCAGATACGCAGTATTTT	CASSPRGGPDTQYF	NA	TRBD2	TRBV18	TRBJ2-3
TGTGCCAGCAGCCTGGGGGGCGGGGAGCTGTTTTTT	CASSLGGGELFF	NA	NA	TRBV2	TRBJ2-2
TGTGCCAGCAGTCTTAAAGGGGCCGGTACAGATACGCAGTATTTT	CASSLKGAGTDTQYF	NA	NA	TRBV6-5	TRBJ2-3
TGTGCCAGCAGTTATGGAAGGACAGGGACCCAAGAGACCCAGTACTTC	CASSYGRTGTQETQYF	NA	TRBD1	TRBV6-5	TRBJ2-5
TGTGCCAGCAGAGGGGACAGGGGCGACCGGGGTGGGGGCTACACCTTC	CASRGDRGDRGGGYTF	NA	TRBD1	TRBV28	TRBJ1-2
TGCGCCAGCAGCTTGGACGCTATGAACACTGAAGCTTTCTTT	CASSLDAMNTEAFF	NA	NA	TRBV5-1	TRBJ1-1
TGTGCCAGTAGTAGTTTTTCGGGGATAGAGACCCAGTACTTC	CASSSFSGIETQYF	NA	NA	TRBV19	TRBJ2-5
TGCGCCAGCAGCCTTCGGGGTGCTAGCACAGATACGCAGTATTTT	CASSLRGASTDTQYF	NA	NA	TRBV4-3	TRBJ2-3
TGTGCCAGCAAGGAGGGGGCCGATCAAGAGACCCAGTACTTC	CASKEGADQETQYF	NA	NA	TRBV6-1	TRBJ2-5
TGTGCCTGGAGTCAACAGGGAAATCAGCCCCAGCATTTT	CAWSQQGNQPQHF	NA	NA	TRBV30	TRBJ1-5
TGTGCCATCAGTGAGTCGAAGACAGGGGGCATCTCCTACGAGCAGTACTTC	CAISESKTGGISYEQYF	NA	TRBD1	TRBV10-3	TRBJ2-7
TGCAGCGTGGCCGGGACAGGGGATCAGCCCCAGCATTTT	CSVAGTGDQPQHF	NA	TRBD1	TRBV29-1	TRBJ1-5
TGTGCTAGTGGTTTAAGTTTGGGGGGTGAGCAGTTCTTC	CASGLSLGGEQFF	NA	NA	TRBV12-5	TRBJ2-1
TGTGCCAGCAGCTCCCTGGGACTAGCGGGGGGAAAGACCCAGTACTTC	CASSSLGLAGGKTQYF	NA	TRBD2	TRBV28	TRBJ2-5
TGTGCCAGCACCACACCGGACGGGGGGCTTCCCGGGGAGCTGTTTTTT	CASTTPDGGLPGELFF	once	NA	TRBV27	TRBJ2-2
TGTGCCAGCAGTTCCGGGACAAGCTATGGCTACACCTTC	CASSSGTSYGYTF	few	NA	TRBV2	TRBJ1-2
TGCGCCAGCACCCGAGGTGGGAGCACAGATACGCAGTATTTT	CASTRGGSTDTQYF	NA	NA	TRBV5-1	TRBJ2-3
TGTGCCAGCAGCGTAGAACAGGAGAATTCACCCCTCCACTTT	CASSVEQENSPLHF	NA	NA	TRBV9	TRBJ1-6
TGCGCCAGCAGCCAGCCTACGACAGATACGCAGTATTTT	CASSQPTTDTQYF	once	NA	TRBV4-1	TRBJ2-3
TGTGCCAGCAGTTTACACCAGCGCGAGCAGTACTTC	CASSLHQREQYF	NA	NA	TRBV28	TRBJ2-7
TGCAGCGTCTGGGGGGATTCCACAGATACGCAGTATTTT	CSVWGDSTDTQYF	NA	NA	TRBV29-1	TRBJ2-3
TGTGCCACAGGAGATACAGGGGGAGCTAACTATGGCTACACCTTC	CATGDTGGANYGYTF	NA	TRBD1	TRBV6-1	TRBJ1-2